These T cell receptor beta chains were read from a single sample in a study of blood T cells in healthy people across ages. Each CDR3 protein gets one entry after TCRdb re-called the 5' RACE reads with MiXCR. Of around 1,000,000 distinct CDR3 sequences listed, 20% to 25% are singletons. This same sample was also taken into another study, of T cells of mothers and their children.

The sequenced sample was blood. These receptors originate from a girl aged 2 to 10 in good health. Both conserved end residues are part of each CDR3. A D gene is named only where the DNA matches it firmly. Rows may omit the clone size; those that give it use once, few, many or a size class.

V gene: TRBV12-3/TRBV12-4; CDR3 length: 16; J gene: TRBJ2-1; clone size: .; D gene: .; CDR3 DNA: TGTGCCAGCAGCGAAGTGGGGACACAACCCTACAATGAGCAGTTCTTC; CDR3 protein: CASSEVGTQPYNEQFF
V gene: TRBV6-1; CDR3 length: 15; J gene: TRBJ2-4; clone size: few; D gene: .; CDR3 DNA: TGTGCCAGCAGTGAAGCCGGGGTAACGGGGAACATTCAGTACTTC; CDR3 protein: CASSEAGVTGNIQYF
V gene: TRBV5-8; CDR3 length: 17; J gene: TRBJ1-6; clone size: few; D gene: .; CDR3 DNA: TGTGCCAGCAGCTTTTACCGGGGCCTTCGGGTGAATTCACCCCTCCACTTT; CDR3 protein: CASSFYRGLRVNSPLHF
V gene: TRBV2; CDR3 length: 15; J gene: TRBJ2-3; clone size: .; D gene: TRBD2; CDR3 DNA: TGTGCCAGCAGTGAACTAGCGGGGAGCACAGATACGCAGTATTTT; CDR3 protein: CASSELAGSTDTQYF
V gene: TRBV7-9; CDR3 length: 14; J gene: TRBJ2-7; clone size: few; D gene: .; CDR3 DNA: TGCGCCAGCAGTCCTATCGACGGGACCTACGAGCAGTACTTC; CDR3 protein: CASSPIDGTYEQYF
V gene: TRBV10-2; CDR3 length: 16; J gene: TRBJ2-7; clone size: few; D gene: TRBD2; CDR3 DNA: TGCGCCAGCAGTGAGTCGACTTGGGCGGGAGGGGGCGAGCAGTACTTC; CDR3 protein: CASSESTWAGGGEQYF
V gene: TRBV2; CDR3 length: 12; J gene: TRBJ2-5; clone size: .; D gene: .; CDR3 DNA: TGTGCCAGCACCGGGGACAAGGAGACCCAGTACTTC; CDR3 protein: CASTGDKETQYF
V gene: TRBV6-1; CDR3 length: 13; J gene: TRBJ1-3; clone size: few; D gene: .; CDR3 DNA: TGTGCCAGCATAATGACAACCGGAAACACCATATATTTT; CDR3 protein: CASIMTTGNTIYF
V gene: TRBV7-3; CDR3 length: 17; J gene: TRBJ1-1; clone size: few; D gene: TRBD1; CDR3 DNA: TGTGCCAGCAGCCAGGGGCAGGGGGCCTCGGTGGGCACTGAAGCTTTCTTT; CDR3 protein: CASSQGQGASVGTEAFF
V gene: TRBV5-6; CDR3 length: 16; J gene: TRBJ2-3; clone size: .; D gene: TRBD2; CDR3 DNA: TGTGCCAGCAGCTTGGCCCTAGCGGAACCCACAGATACGCAGTATTTT; CDR3 protein: CASSLALAEPTDTQYF
V gene: TRBV19; CDR3 length: 13; J gene: TRBJ2-3; clone size: .; D gene: .; CDR3 DNA: TGTGCCAGTAGTACTCAACTGACAGATACGCAGTATTTT; CDR3 protein: CASSTQLTDTQYF
V gene: TRBV5-6; CDR3 length: 13; J gene: TRBJ1-1; clone size: .; D gene: .; CDR3 DNA: TGTGCCAGCAGCTTCGCCCGTCAGGGTGAAGCTTTCTTT; CDR3 protein: CASSFARQGEAFF
V gene: TRBV7-2; CDR3 length: 14; J gene: TRBJ1-3; clone size: few; D gene: .; CDR3 DNA: TGTGCCAGCAGTTTGCTCAGGACTGGAAACACCATATATTTT; CDR3 protein: CASSLLRTGNTIYF
V gene: TRBV5-1; CDR3 length: 14; J gene: TRBJ2-1; clone size: .; D gene: TRBD1; CDR3 DNA: TGCGCCAGCAGCCGGGACAGACGATACAATGAGCAGTTCTTC; CDR3 protein: CASSRDRRYNEQFF
V gene: TRBV5-4; CDR3 length: 14; J gene: TRBJ2-3; clone size: .; D gene: .; CDR3 DNA: TGTGCCAGCAGCAATCCAGGGGTAGTAGATACGCAGTATTTT; CDR3 protein: CASSNPGVVDTQYF
V gene: TRBV27; CDR3 length: 16; J gene: TRBJ2-1; clone size: .; D gene: TRBD2; CDR3 DNA: TGTGCCAGCACTACCGGCCTAGCGGGAGGTTTGAATGAGCAGTTCTTC; CDR3 protein: CASTTGLAGGLNEQFF
V gene: TRBV5-1; CDR3 length: 12; J gene: TRBJ1-6; clone size: few; D gene: .; CDR3 DNA: TGCGCCAGCAGCTTTCAGAATTCACCCCTCCACTTT; CDR3 protein: CASSFQNSPLHF
V gene: TRBV29-1; CDR3 length: 14; J gene: TRBJ2-2; clone size: few; D gene: .; CDR3 DNA: TGCAGCGTTGAAGAAGGGGTGAACACCGGGGAGCTGTTTTTT; CDR3 protein: CSVEEGVNTGELFF
V gene: TRBV15; CDR3 length: 18; J gene: TRBJ1-5; clone size: few; D gene: .; CDR3 DNA: TGTGCCACCAGCAGAGATGGCCAGGGGATTCCGGGTAATCAGCCCCAGCATTTT; CDR3 protein: CATSRDGQGIPGNQPQHF
V gene: TRBV28; CDR3 length: 15; J gene: TRBJ2-5; clone size: .; D gene: .; CDR3 DNA: TGTGCCAGCAGTTTAACGGCCTCGACGGCAGAGACCCAGTACTTC; CDR3 protein: CASSLTASTAETQYF
V gene: TRBV19; CDR3 length: 16; J gene: TRBJ1-1; clone size: .; D gene: .; CDR3 DNA: TGTGCCAGTAGACGCGCAGGGGACTTGACGAACACTGAAGCTTTCTTT; CDR3 protein: CASRRAGDLTNTEAFF
V gene: TRBV5-1; CDR3 length: 14; J gene: TRBJ1-1; clone size: many; D gene: .; CDR3 DNA: TGTGCCAGCAGCTTAGCAGGCCAAAACACTGAAGCTTTCTTT; CDR3 protein: CASSLAGQNTEAFF
V gene: TRBV11-3; CDR3 length: 12; J gene: TRBJ2-3; clone size: .; D gene: .; CDR3 DNA: TGTGCCAGCAGCCTAAGTCGGGGATCGCAGTATTTT; CDR3 protein: CASSLSRGSQYF
V gene: TRBV18; CDR3 length: 12; J gene: TRBJ1-2; clone size: .; D gene: .; CDR3 DNA: TGTGCCAGCTCAGACGGACAGACGGGCTACACCTTC; CDR3 protein: CASSDGQTGYTF
V gene: TRBV27; CDR3 length: 17; J gene: TRBJ2-4; clone size: .; D gene: TRBD2; CDR3 DNA: TGTGCCAGCACCACGTTTACCCGAGCGGGAGGGAGAAACATTCAGTACTTC; CDR3 protein: CASTTFTRAGGRNIQYF
V gene: TRBV24-1; CDR3 length: 16; J gene: TRBJ2-2; clone size: .; D gene: TRBD2; CDR3 DNA: TGTGCCACCAGTGACCGACTAGCGGTCAACACCGGGGAGCTGTTTTTT; CDR3 protein: CATSDRLAVNTGELFF
V gene: TRBV4-1; CDR3 length: 15; J gene: TRBJ2-5; clone size: .; D gene: TRBD2; CDR3 DNA: TGCGCCAGCAGCGCCCTAGCGGGAGGGGCGGAGACCCAGTACTTC; CDR3 protein: CASSALAGGAETQYF
V gene: TRBV7-2; CDR3 length: 15; J gene: TRBJ1-3; clone size: .; D gene: TRBD1; CDR3 DNA: TGTGCCAGCAGCCCCGGGACAGGAACTGGAAACACCATATATTTT; CDR3 protein: CASSPGTGTGNTIYF
V gene: TRBV20-1; CDR3 length: 17; J gene: TRBJ2-7; clone size: .; D gene: TRBD2; CDR3 DNA: TGCAGTGCTAGAGAGCTAGGGGGACTAGCAACAAGGGGGGAGCAGTACTTC; CDR3 protein: CSARELGGLATRGEQYF